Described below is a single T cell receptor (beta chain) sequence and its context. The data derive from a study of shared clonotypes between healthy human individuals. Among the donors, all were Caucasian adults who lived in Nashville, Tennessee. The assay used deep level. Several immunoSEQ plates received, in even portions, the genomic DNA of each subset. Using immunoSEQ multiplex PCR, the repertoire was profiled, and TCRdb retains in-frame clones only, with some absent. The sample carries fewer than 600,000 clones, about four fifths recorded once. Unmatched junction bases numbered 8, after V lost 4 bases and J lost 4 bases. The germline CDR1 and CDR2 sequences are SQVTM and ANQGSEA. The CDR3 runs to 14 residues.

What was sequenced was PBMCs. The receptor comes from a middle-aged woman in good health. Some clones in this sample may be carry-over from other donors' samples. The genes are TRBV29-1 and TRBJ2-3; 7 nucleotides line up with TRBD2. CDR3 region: CSVVGGRGADTQYF. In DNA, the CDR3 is TGCAGCGTTGTTGGCGGGAGAGGGGCAGATACGCAGTATTTT.